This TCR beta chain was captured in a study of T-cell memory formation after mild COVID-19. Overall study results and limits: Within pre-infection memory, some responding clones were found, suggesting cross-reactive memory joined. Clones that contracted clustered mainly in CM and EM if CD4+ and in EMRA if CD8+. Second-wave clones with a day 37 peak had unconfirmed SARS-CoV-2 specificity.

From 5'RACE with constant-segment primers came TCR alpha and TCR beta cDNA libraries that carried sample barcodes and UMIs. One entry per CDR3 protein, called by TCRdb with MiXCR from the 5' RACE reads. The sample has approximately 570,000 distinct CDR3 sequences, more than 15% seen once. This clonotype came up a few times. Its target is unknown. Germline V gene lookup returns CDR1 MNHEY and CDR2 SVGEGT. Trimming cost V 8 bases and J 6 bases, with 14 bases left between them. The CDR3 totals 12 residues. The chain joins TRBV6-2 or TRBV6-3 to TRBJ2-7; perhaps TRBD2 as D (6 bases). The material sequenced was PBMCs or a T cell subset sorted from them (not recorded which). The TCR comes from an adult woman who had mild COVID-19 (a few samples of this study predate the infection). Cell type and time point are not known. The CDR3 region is CASDGGAGEQYF. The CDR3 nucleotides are TGTGCCAGCGATGGCGGAGCGGGCGAGCAGTACTTC.